The clone carrying this T cell receptor (beta chain) was detected only a few times. Its antigen remains unknown. The data originate from a study of T cells in Graves' hyperthyroidism and ophthalmopathy. Study-wide background: Upon initial diagnosis and before any treatment, peripheral blood was collected.

The study based diagnoses on clinical symptoms, serum thyroxine and TRAb, thyroid ultrasound and orbital computed tomography. This CDR3 is built from 12 residues. Germline values: CDR1 SEHNR, CDR2 FQNEAQ (reference sequence). Trimming took 6 bases from V and 11 from J, leaving 16 bases between them. Amplified regions were TCR beta CDR3 sequences from RNA transcripts. Primed by the HTBI set, a first-round RT-PCR was run on the TCR CDR3. One entry per CDR3 protein, called by TCRdb with MiXCR from the multiplex PCR reads. Of 750,000 to 950,000 distinct CDR3 sequences listed, 38% are singletons. Study-wide findings and caveats: A 13 V-J model separated ophthalmopathy from stable hyperthyroidism.

This chain joins TRBV7-9 and TRBJ1-1, with TRBD1 as a possible D gene (5 bases). This receptor was taken from a man aged 18 to 29 with Graves' hyperthyroidism. Sequenced sample: blood. CDR3 protein: CASRLAGEGAFF. The CDR3 bases are TGTGCCAGCAGGCTCGCGGGGGAGGGCGCTTTCTTT.